This T cell receptor (beta chain) was observed in a study of Ad26.COV2.S vaccination and SARS-CoV-2 variants (dated by TCRdb to about 2021). For the wider study: TCRbeta repertoire sequencing served as the tool for gauging how specific and how broad the SARS-CoV-2-reactive T cell receptors were following Ad26.COV2.S vaccination. The TCR-sequenced set comprised around 32 samples: around 20 Ad26.COV2.S vaccine recipients, 5 placebo recipients and 8 SARS-CoV-2 convalescent individuals. On the study overall, not on this receptor specifically: Spike-specific TCR breadth was higher in Ad26.COV2.S recipients than in placebo recipients (P = 0.0014). After vaccination, spike-specific CD8+ and CD4+ T cell responses were reported to show substantial breadth. Vaccine and placebo recipients had similar non-spike TCR breadth, a finding consistent with the vaccine containing only spike. According to the authors, total T cell responses may have been underestimated by the TCR breadth and depth analyses.

The immunoSEQ Assay was the method used to sequence TCRbeta CDR3 regions. After extraction, genomic DNA underwent amplification by bias-controlled multiplex PCR, followed by high-throughput sequencing. As for the authors' bioinformatics: To quantify the absolute abundance of each unique TCRbeta CDR3 region, sequences were collapsed and filtered. T cell fraction was estimated by normalization of TCRbeta template counts to usable DNA, with usable DNA being measured through amplification of reference genes present in all nucleated cells. Repertoire TCRs were annotated as SARS-CoV-2-specific when V gene, CDR3 amino acid sequence and J gene were exactly matched to a known reactive TCR set. The reference SARS-CoV-2 TCR set came from MIRA and was filtered for enrichment in COVID-19-positive ImmuneCODE repertoires, removing public or cross-reactive TCRs. Drawing on the MIRA antigens, annotated TCRs were analysed further at the level of specific ORF or position within ORF. Breadth was defined as the number of annotated unique rearrangements divided by the total number of unique productive rearrangements, and depth was defined as the summed frequency of the annotated unique rearrangements. Two-sided Wilcoxon rank-sum tests were used to compare TCR breadth between groups. Drawn from immuneACCESS, this table holds only the in-frame rearrangements with V and J called that TCRdb kept. Clones are partly lost; checked studies trace under half to an unresolved V gene and leave the rest unexplained. Clonal size and the V and J genes are those of that table, whereas D and trimming came from the DNA. In this sample the table shows around 350,000 clones, about 92% of which occur a single time. The ten most abundant clones make up around 4% of the sample.

In light of the paper, this sample's time point label describes: individuals recovered from natural SARS-CoV-2 infection. About this clone itself: Its antigen is currently not known. Base qualities are missing; no much larger clone stands one base away.

The sample consisted of peripheral blood, taken after recovery from COVID-19. The TCR comes from a human donor who had recovered from COVID-19.

The CDR3 sequence is CASSLSANSPLHF. The nucleotide sequence is given as TGCGCCAGCAGCTTATCAGCAAATTCACCCCTCCACTTT. The sequence links TRBV5-1 to TRBJ1-6; the D gene cannot be resolved reliably. The germline V gene gives CDR1 as SGHRS and CDR2 as YFSETQ. V was cut back by 2 bases and J by 7 bases, leaving a gap of 7 bases between them. The CDR3, from cysteine to phenylalanine, totals 13 residues. Solely the CDR3 DNA is kept, with 39 bases framed from the first base. The entire variable domain, with the stretches around the CDR3 drawn from the reference TRBV5-1 and TRBJ1-6 proteins, is KAGVTQTPRYLIKTRGQQVTLSCSPISGHRSVSWYQQTPGQGLQFLFEYFSETQRNKGNFPGRFSGRQFSNSRSEMNVSTLELGDSALYLCASSLSANSPLHFGNGTRLTVT.